These 21 T cell receptor beta chains share one sample of origin, sequenced in a study of cytomegalovirus exposure and HLA in healthy donors. Both 60 Vbeta primers and 13 Jbeta primers went into the PCR. Profiled with immunoSEQ multiplex PCR; TCRdb holds only in-frame clones, not every one. The table includes about 100,000 clones, around 81% detected once. The sequencing sample was made of PBMCs. The receptors here all came from a man aged 35 to 55 in good health and CMV-seropositive.

The chain couples TRBV9 to TRBJ1-2; D not resolved. Germline loops: CDR1 SGDLS, CDR2 YYNGEE. This CDR3 spans 14 amino acids. Trimming pared 0 bases from V and 8 bases from J, leaving 14 bases between. The CDR3 coding sequence is TGTGCCAGCAGCGTAGCTACTTGGGCAGAAGGCTACACCTTC. This sequence encodes CASSVATWAEGYTF.

The count of this clone is one. The chain joins TRBV11-2 to TRBJ2-3; D gene ambiguous. Germline assignment: CDR1 SGHAT and CDR2 FQNNGV. The CDR3 loop spans 15 amino acids. With 3 bases removed from V and 2 bases from J, the gap between germline ends came to 12 bases. CDR3 in DNA: TGTGCCAGCAGCTTCTTCCCCTTAGTCACAGATACGCAGTATTTT. Encoded protein: CASSFFPLVTDTQYF.

Only one count was recorded for this clone. The V call is TRBV2, the J call TRBJ1-5; D remains unclear. Per the germline V gene, CDR1 is SNHLY and CDR2 is FYNNEI. V was pared by 8 bases and J by 1 base, with 12 bases between. The CDR3 length is 14 residues. CDR3 in DNA: TGTGCCAGCCTAAAAGACGGGAGCAATCAGCCCCAGCATTTT. It codes for CASLKDGSNQPQHF.

J is TRBJ1-3 and V is TRBV18, with 9 bases identical to TRBD1. Trimming at V came to 6 bases and at J to 4 bases, leaving 4 bases not matched to a gene. The CDR3 is 14 amino acids. Germline-derived CDR1 and CDR2 are KGHSH and LQKENI. The CDR3 region has the DNA TGTGCCAGCTCGCGACAGGGGGTCGGAAACACCATATATTTT. Translating gives CASSRQGVGNTIYF.

The chain combines TRBV28 with TRBJ1-6; possible D gene TRBD1, 5 bases. V was trimmed by 3 bases and J by 8 bases, leaving 17 bases between them. The CDR3 contains 16 residues. CDR1 and CDR2 from the germline V gene are MDHEN and SYDVKM. The CDR3 here is CASSFLRGASYSPLHF. CDR3 sequence (DNA): TGTGCCAGCAGTTTTTTAAGGGGCGCCAGTTATTCACCCCTCCACTTT.

The V gene is TRBV6-6, the J gene TRBJ2-3, with D possibly being TRBD2 (5 bases). The V gene's germline CDR1 is MNHNY and CDR2 SVGAGI (reference sequence). The ends were cut back, 8 bases at V and 0 bases at J, with 12 bases in the middle. The CDR3 runs to 14 residues. In nucleotides, the CDR3 is TGTGCCAGCTCTAGGAGCGGCAGCACAGATACGCAGTATTTT. Residues: CASSRSGSTDTQYF.

This clone was seen a single time. Written as DNA, the CDR3 is TGCGCCAGCAGGCTGACAGGGGGACCGAACACTGAAGCTTTCTTT. Its translation is CASRLTGGPNTEAFF. The V and J genes are TRBV5-1 and TRBJ1-1, with 9 nucleotides matching TRBD1. This CDR3 spans 15 amino acids. J was trimmed by 1 base and V by 5 bases; bases with no gene match: 6. The germline gives CDR1 SGHRS, CDR2 YFSETQ. Full variable domain (remainder filled in from reference TRBV5-1 and TRBJ1-1): KAGVTQTPRYLIKTRGQQVTLSCSPISGHRSVSWYQQTPGQGLQFLFEYFSETQRNKGNFPGRFSGRQFSNSRSEMNVSTLELGDSALYLCASRLTGGPNTEAFFGQGTRLTVV.

This chain joins TRBV18 and TRBJ1-4, with D possibly TRBD1 on 6 matching bases. This CDR3 contains 14 residues. V lost 3 bases, J lost 7 bases, and 12 bases lay in between. In germline, CDR1 is KGHSH, CDR2 LQKENI. Here the CDR3 DNA reads TGTGCCAGCTCACCTACAGGGACCACTGAAAAACTGTTTTTT. Its translation: CASSPTGTTEKLFF.

This sequence joins TRBV6-5 and TRBJ1-5; 8 bases fit TRBD1. V was pared by 4 bases and J by 1 base, with 0 bases of the junction left unmatched. Looked up from germline, CDR1 is MNHEY and CDR2 is SVGAGI. This CDR3 comprises 14 residues. CDR3 DNA sequence: TGTGCCAGCAGTTGGGACAGGAGCAATCAGCCCCAGCATTTT. Translating it yields CASSWDRSNQPQHF.

The chain employs TRBV2 and TRBJ2-6; D perhaps matches TRBD2 (5 bases). Per germline, CDR1 SNHLY and CDR2 FYNNEI. The CDR3 runs to 15 residues. Deletions cut 6 bases from V and 2 bases from J, with 11 bases between. Written as DNA, the CDR3 is TGTGCCAGCAGCAAACTAGGGACTGGGGCCAACGTCCTGACTTTC. The encoded protein is CASSKLGTGANVLTF.

This clone turned up a few times. The genes are TRBV28 and TRBJ1-6, with D possibly matching TRBD1 (6 bases). Germline assignment: CDR1 MDHEN and CDR2 SYDVKM. V dropped 7 bases and J dropped 6 bases, with 16 bases sitting between them. CDR3 length equals 15 residues. The CDR3 coding sequence is TGTGCCAGCAAGAACCGGGACAAGAGTAATTCACCCCTCCACTTT. It codes for CASKNRDKSNSPLHF. Using reference TRBV28 and TRBJ1-6 for the parts outside the CDR3, the full variable domain is DVKVTQSSRYLVKRTGEKVFLECVQDMDHENMFWYRQDPGLGLRLIYFSYDVKMKEKGDIPEGYSVSREKKERFSLILESASTNQTSMYLCASKNRDKSNSPLHFGNGTRLTVT.

This chain links TRBV5-5 with TRBJ2-1; perhaps TRBD1 as D (6 bases). Trimming stripped 0 bases from V and 8 bases from J, with 12 bases between. Germline V gene sequence: CDR1 SGHKS, CDR2 YYEKEE (reference sequence). The CDR3 sequence is 14 residues long. The CDR3 coding sequence is TGTGCCAGCAGCTTGGCACAGGGACGGGATGAGCAGTTCTTC. The encoded protein is CASSLAQGRDEQFF.

This sequence joins TRBV5-1 and TRBJ2-2; 8 bases are a match to TRBD1. Losses at the gene ends were 0 bases for V and 4 bases for J; bases not matched to a gene: 2. CDR1 and CDR2 (germline): SGHRS, YFSETQ. The CDR3 consists of 15 residues. CDR3 loop: CASSLGQGFTGELFF. The CDR3 DNA reads TGCGCCAGCAGCTTGGGACAGGGGTTCACCGGGGAGCTGTTTTTT.

V gene TRBV27 combines with J gene TRBJ2-7, with D perhaps TRBD1 (5 bases). Trimming left V 3 bases short and J 3 bases short, with 12 bases between. The germline gives CDR1 MNHEY, CDR2 SMNVEV (reference sequence). CDR3 size: 14 residues. The CDR3 region is CASSLLGANYEQYF. The CDR3 bases are TGTGCCAGCAGTTTGTTAGGGGCCAACTACGAGCAGTACTTC.

This clone has just a few counts. The gene calls are TRBV2 and TRBJ2-7; D unclear. CDR1 SNHLY and CDR2 FYNNEI come from the germline V gene. CDR3 length equals 15 residues. V gave up 5 bases and J gave up 0 bases, with 14 bases separating them. As DNA, the CDR3 is TGTGCCAGCAGTTCTGTGACTCAGAGCTCCTACGAGCAGTACTTC. Its protein product is CASSSVTQSSYEQYF.

The chain recombines TRBV14 with TRBJ2-6, with D hard to call. This CDR3 spans 13 amino acids. CDR1 and CDR2 (germline): SGHDN, FVKESK. V was trimmed by 6 bases and J by 0 bases, leaving 3 bases between them. CDR3 DNA sequence: TGTGCCAGCAGGTACTCTGGGGCCAACGTCCTGACTTTC. The encoded protein is CASRYSGANVLTF.

To note about this clone: The junction and the germline gene differ at one end; a read error may be behind it. The chain employs TRBV7-3 and TRBJ2-1; D not resolved. The CDR3 is 15 residues long. The germline V gene encodes CDR1 SGHTA and CDR2 FQGTGA. Here the CDR3 DNA reads TGTGCCAGCACCTTAGGGCACTCTTACTACAATGAGCAGTTCTTC. It is translated as CASTLGHSYYNEQFF. Using reference TRBV7-3 and TRBJ2-1 for the parts outside the CDR3, the full variable domain is GAGVSQTPSNKVTEKGKYVELRCDPISGHTALYWYRQSLGQGPEFLIYFQGTGAADDSGLPNDRFFAVRPEGSVSTLKIQRTERGDSAVYLCASTLGHSYYNEQFFGPGTRLTVL.

This chain uses TRBV7-9 with TRBJ1-1; weak D call: TRBD1 (6 bases). The germline V gene encodes CDR1 SEHNR and CDR2 FQNEAQ (reference sequence). The CDR3 has 16 amino acids. V was cut by 0 bases and J by 5 bases, with 16 bases left in between. This CDR3 reads CASSLALAGAGTEAFF. For the CDR3, the DNA is TGTGCCAGCAGCTTAGCGTTGGCAGGGGCTGGTACTGAAGCTTTCTTT.

The chain carries TRBV4-1 and TRBJ2-3; 11 bases line up with TRBD2. The CDR3 loop spans 16 amino acids. Germline loops: CDR1 MGHRA, CDR2 YSYEKL. With 4 bases clipped from V and 7 bases from J, the junction kept 10 bases outside the gene matches. CDR3 protein: CASSPLPLAGGNTQYF. CDR3 bases: TGCGCCAGCAGCCCCCTACCTCTAGCGGGGGGAAATACGCAGTATTTT.

A single count supports this clone. V gene TRBV6-5 combines with J gene TRBJ1-5; 7 bases fit TRBD1. V lost 8 bases and J lost 3; bases outside the gene matches: 7. Germline V gene data show CDR1 as MNHEY and CDR2 as SVGAGI. This CDR3 comprises 14 residues. CDR3 sequence (DNA): TGTGCCAGCGGCACCGACAGGGCCAATCAGCCCCAGCATTTT. It is translated as CASGTDRANQPQHF.

To note about this clone: This likely comes from a read error, as the CDR3 has no conserved phenylalanine or tryptophan at its end. The genes are TRBV7-9 and TRBJ1-2, with D hard to call. The CDR3 is 12 amino acids. V lost 2 bases, J lost 8 bases, and 9 bases lay in between. The germline V gene encodes CDR1 SEHNR and CDR2 FQNEAQ (reference sequence). DNA for the CDR3: TGTGCCAGCAGCTTATGGCCACAGGGCTACACCCTC. As protein: CASSLWPQGYTL.